This TCR beta chain was captured in a study of T cells after yellow fever vaccination (dated by TCRdb to the late 2010s). A note on the overall study: The SMART-Seq v4 Ultra Low Input RNA kit was used to prepare libraries from fractions with low cell numbers. Bulk TCR alpha and beta repertoires were sequenced longitudinally to track T-cell clones before and after primary and booster YFV17D yellow fever vaccination. Two healthy male donors, one aged 18 to 30 and one aged 30 to 40 years, were included in the cohort. Bulk PBMC replicates and cell subsets were isolated from blood drawn at multiple timepoints before and after both primary and secondary immunization. What the research found in general, with its limitations: Most clones expanded after primary vaccination (about 96% of CD4 and 88% of CD8) were re-detected after the booster, suggesting that broad memory maintenance occurred. The secondary T-cell response was weaker than the primary response but faster, peaking on day 5 instead of day 15. Only a couple of donors were included in the study, so the extent to which the findings can be generalized is limited. A small share of clonotypes occurred in both CD4 and CD8 compartments, likely arising from convergent recombination. Computational filtering was required because FACS-sorted repertoires could contain abundant contaminating clonotypes from the bulk population.

The treatment or condition label for this specimen denotes: live attenuated yellow fever vaccine strain. Two biological replicates of bulk PBMCs were collected at each blood-draw timepoint. PBMCs were isolated from peripheral blood using a standard Ficoll-Paque protocol. TriZol was used to extract RNA from bulk PBMCs, from CD4 and CD8 fractions, and from dextramer-positive and dextramer-negative fractions. TCR cDNA was synthesized by 5'RACE template switching, through which a universal primer site and unique molecular identifiers were introduced. cDNA synthesis was primed from both the TCR alpha and TCR beta constant segments. Library amplification involved two PCR steps, and the second step added sample barcodes and sequencing adapters. Sequencing of libraries was performed on Illumina HiSeq 2500 (2x100 bp) or NovaSeq (2x150 bp). Under the source paper's analysis protocol: Demultiplexing of reads and collapsing into UMI consensus sequences were performed with MIGEC, and V(D)J alignment was carried out with MiXCR. Using edgeR on replicate PBMC samples, clonotypes were called vaccine-responding if FDR was below 0.01 and the log2 fold change was above 5 up to day 15. Each bulk clonotype was labeled CD4 or CD8 based on which sequenced repertoire, CD4 or CD8, contained the clonotype at higher abundance. The public reads were run again by TCRdb, first through fastp at Q25 and then through MiXCR, and only productive beta chains were kept. For every CDR3 protein sequence, its rows merge into one entry that carries the most common genes and DNA. The V and J calls come from TCRdb's annotation, not from the publication. For this sample there are hundreds of thousands of distinct CDR3 sequences; approximately 13% appear just once. The ten most abundant clones make up approximately 15% of the sample.

There are a few counts of this clonotype. The target of this receptor is not known. Per-base quality was not reported, and no clone a single base away is much larger than it. The cysteine opens and the phenylalanine closes a CDR3 of 15 amino acids. Solely the CDR3 DNA is kept, with 45 bases framed from the first base. V loses 10 bases, J loses 2 bases, and the germline ends lie 18 bases apart. Sequences MNHEY (CDR1) and SMNVEV (CDR2) are obtained from the germline V gene (reference sequence). The sample here was PBMCs, taken on the day of the yellow fever booster vaccination. This TCR came from a young man who received the YFV17D yellow fever vaccine. The chain is encoded by TRBV27 joined to TRBJ2-1; TRBD1 is perhaps the D gene, given 5 matching bases. The CDR3 has the sequence CATSLAGLTYNEQFF. The nucleotide sequence reads TGTGCCACCTCTCTGGCAGGGTTGACCTACAATGAGCAGTTCTTC.